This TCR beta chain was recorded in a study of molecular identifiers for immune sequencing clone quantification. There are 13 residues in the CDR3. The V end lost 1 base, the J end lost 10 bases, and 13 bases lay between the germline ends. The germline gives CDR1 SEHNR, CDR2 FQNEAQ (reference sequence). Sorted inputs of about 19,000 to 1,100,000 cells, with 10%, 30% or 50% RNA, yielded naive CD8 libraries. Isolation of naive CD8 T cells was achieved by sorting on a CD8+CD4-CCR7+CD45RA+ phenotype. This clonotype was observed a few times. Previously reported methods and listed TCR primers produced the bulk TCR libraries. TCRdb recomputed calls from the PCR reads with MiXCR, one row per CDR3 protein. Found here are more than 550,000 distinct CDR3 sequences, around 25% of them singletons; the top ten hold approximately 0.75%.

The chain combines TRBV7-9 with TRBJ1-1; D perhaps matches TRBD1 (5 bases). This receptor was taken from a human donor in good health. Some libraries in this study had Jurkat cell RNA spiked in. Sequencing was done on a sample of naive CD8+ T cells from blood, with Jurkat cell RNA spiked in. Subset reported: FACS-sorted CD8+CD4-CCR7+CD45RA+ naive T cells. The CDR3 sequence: CASSLEGHPGAFF. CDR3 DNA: TGTGCCAGCAGCTTAGAGGGGCACCCCGGAGCTTTCTTT.